This T cell receptor beta chain originates from a study of T cell clones after liver transplantation. About the study: In this trial, immunosuppression withdrawal was attempted within 2 years of liver transplant. Patients counted as tolerant after at least one year off all immunosuppression, enzymes not exceeding twice normal.

The assay was immunoSEQ multiplex PCR, and TCRdb's table has in-frame clones only and misses some. The repertoire holds tens of thousands of clones, with 80% to 85% as singletons. The ends were cut back, 2 bases at V and 4 bases at J, with 16 bases in the middle. Germline loops: CDR1 SGDLS, CDR2 YYNGEE. CDR3 length: 15 amino acids. The sample consisted of CD4+ T cells from blood, taken approximately 3.5 years after liver transplant. The receptor was isolated from a human patient who received a liver transplant. The T cells may come from the graft donor. The chain is built from TRBV9 and TRBJ2-7, with D perhaps matching TRBD2 (6 bases). The CDR3 protein is CASSVGPGGTYEQYF. CDR3 bases: TGTGCCAGCAGCGTGGGCCCTGGAGGGACGTACGAGCAGTACTTC.